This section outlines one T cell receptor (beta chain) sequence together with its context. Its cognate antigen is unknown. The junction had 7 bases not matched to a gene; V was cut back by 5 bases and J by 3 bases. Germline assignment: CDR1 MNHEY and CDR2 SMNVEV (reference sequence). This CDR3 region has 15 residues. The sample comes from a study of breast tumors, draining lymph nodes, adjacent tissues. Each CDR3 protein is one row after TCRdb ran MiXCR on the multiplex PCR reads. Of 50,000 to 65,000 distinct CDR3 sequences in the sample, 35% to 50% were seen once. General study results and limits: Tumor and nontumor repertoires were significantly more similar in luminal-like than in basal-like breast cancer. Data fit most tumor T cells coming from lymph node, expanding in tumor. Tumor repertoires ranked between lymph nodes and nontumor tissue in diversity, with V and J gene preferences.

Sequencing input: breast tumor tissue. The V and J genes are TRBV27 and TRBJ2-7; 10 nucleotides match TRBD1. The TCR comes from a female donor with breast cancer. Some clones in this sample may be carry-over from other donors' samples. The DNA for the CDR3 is TGTGCCAGCAGTACCGACCGGGACAGGGGCTACGAGCAGTACTTC. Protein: CASSTDRDRGYEQYF.